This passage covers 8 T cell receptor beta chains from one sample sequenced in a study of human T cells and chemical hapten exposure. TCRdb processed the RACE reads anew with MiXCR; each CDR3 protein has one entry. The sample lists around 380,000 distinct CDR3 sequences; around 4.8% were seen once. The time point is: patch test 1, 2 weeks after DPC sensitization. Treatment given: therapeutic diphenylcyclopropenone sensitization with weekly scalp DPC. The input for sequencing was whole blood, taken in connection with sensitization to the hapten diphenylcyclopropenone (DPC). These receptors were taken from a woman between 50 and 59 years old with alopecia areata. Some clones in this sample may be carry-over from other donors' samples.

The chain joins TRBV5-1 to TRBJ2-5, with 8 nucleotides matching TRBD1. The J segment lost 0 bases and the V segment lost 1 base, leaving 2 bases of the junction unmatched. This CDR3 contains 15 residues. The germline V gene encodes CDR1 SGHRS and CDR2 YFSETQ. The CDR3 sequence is CASSLRDRYQETQYF. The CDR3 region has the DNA TGCGCCAGCAGCTTGCGGGACAGGTACCAAGAGACCCAGTACTTC.

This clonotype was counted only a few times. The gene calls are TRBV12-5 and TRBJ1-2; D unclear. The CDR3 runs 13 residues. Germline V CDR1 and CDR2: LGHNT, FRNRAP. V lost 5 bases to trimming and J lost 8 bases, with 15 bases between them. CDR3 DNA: TGTGCTAGTGGTCCCCGGGGAGCTGGAGGCTACACCTTC. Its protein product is CASGPRGAGGYTF. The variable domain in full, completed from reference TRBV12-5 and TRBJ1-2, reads DARVTQTPRHKVTEMGQEVTMRCQPILGHNTVFWYRQTMMQGLELLAYFRNRAPLDDSGMPKDRFSAEMPDATLATLKIQPSEPRDSAVYFCASGPRGAGGYTFGSGTRLTVV.

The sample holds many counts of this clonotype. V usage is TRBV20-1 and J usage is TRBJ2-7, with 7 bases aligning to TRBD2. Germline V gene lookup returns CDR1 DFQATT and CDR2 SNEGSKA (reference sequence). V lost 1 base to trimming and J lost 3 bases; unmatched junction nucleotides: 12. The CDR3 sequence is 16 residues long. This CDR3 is CSARGPRGGPNYEQYF. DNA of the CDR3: TGCAGTGCTAGAGGTCCCCGGGGAGGGCCTAACTACGAGCAGTACTTC.

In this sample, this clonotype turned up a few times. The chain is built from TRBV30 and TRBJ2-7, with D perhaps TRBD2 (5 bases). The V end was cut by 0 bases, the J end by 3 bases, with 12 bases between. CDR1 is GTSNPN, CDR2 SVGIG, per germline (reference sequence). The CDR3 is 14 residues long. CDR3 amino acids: CAWSVSAGRYEQYF. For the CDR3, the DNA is TGTGCCTGGAGTGTGAGTGCGGGCCGCTACGAGCAGTACTTC.

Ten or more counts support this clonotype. CDR3 in amino acids: CAMGDKNIQYF. The DNA for the CDR3 is TGTGCCATGGGGGACAAAAACATTCAGTACTTC. The chain is built from TRBV10-3 and TRBJ2-4, with D tentatively TRBD1 or TRBD2 (5 bases each). CDR1 is ENHRY, CDR2 SYGVKD, per germline. The CDR3 loop spans 11 amino acids. V lost 9 bases and J 3 bases, leaving 6 bases between the germline ends.

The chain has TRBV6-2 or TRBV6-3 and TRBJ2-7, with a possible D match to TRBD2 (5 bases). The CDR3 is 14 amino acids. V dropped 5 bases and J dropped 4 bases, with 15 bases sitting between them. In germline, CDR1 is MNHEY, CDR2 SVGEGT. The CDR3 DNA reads TGTGCCAGCAGTCCAGAGGGTAGCGCGTACGAGCAGTACTTC. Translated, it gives CASSPEGSAYEQYF.

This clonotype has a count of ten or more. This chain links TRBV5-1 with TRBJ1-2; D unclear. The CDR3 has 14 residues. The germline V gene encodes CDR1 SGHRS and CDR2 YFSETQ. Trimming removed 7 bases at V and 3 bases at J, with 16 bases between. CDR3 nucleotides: TGCGCCAGCCGTTTAATAGACGGGGACTATGGCTACACCTTC. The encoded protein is CASRLIDGDYGYTF.

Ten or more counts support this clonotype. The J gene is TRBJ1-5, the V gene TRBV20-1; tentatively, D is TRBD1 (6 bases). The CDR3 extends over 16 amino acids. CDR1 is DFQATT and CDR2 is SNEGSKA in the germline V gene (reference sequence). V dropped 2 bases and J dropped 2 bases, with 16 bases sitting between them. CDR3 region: CSARQEGGRGNQPQHF. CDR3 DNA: TGCAGTGCTAGACAGGAAGGGGGAAGGGGCAATCAGCCCCAGCATTTT.